This is a list of T cell receptor beta chains from one sample in a study of shared clonotypes between healthy human individuals. Profiled with immunoSEQ multiplex PCR; TCRdb holds only in-frame clones, not every one. The profile shows about 2 million clones, 85% to 95% of them singletons. The sequenced sample consisted of naive CD4+ T cells sorted from blood. The receptor set was obtained from a man aged 18 to 30 in good health. Both conserved end residues are part of each CDR3. The D gene is left open where the match is weak. The size field is filled for only some rows; it gives once, few, many or a size class.

v_call,clone_size,j_call,d_call,cdr3_aa,cdr3_nt
TRBV7-2,NA,TRBJ2-7,NA,CASSTSPGPYEQYF,TGTGCCAGCAGCACCAGTCCGGGGCCCTACGAGCAGTACTTC
TRBV6-1,NA,TRBJ2-3,NA,CASSRGYPTTDTQYF,TGTGCCAGCAGCCGGGGGTACCCAACCACAGATACGCAGTATTTT
TRBV7-2,NA,TRBJ1-1,NA,CASSLAAKNTEAFF,TGTGCCAGCAGCTTAGCAGCAAAGAACACTGAAGCTTTCTTT
TRBV7-3,once,TRBJ2-7,NA,CASSLSRDSYEQYF,TGTGCCAGCAGCTTATCAAGGGACTCCTACGAGCAGTACTTC
TRBV5-6,NA,TRBJ1-5,NA,CASSLVGQGPNQPQHF,TGTGCCAGCAGCTTGGTAGGTCAGGGACCGAATCAGCCCCAGCATTTT
TRBV6-5,NA,TRBJ2-5,NA,CASRYTSKETQYF,TGTGCCAGCAGATACACCTCCAAAGAGACCCAGTACTTC
TRBV6-6,NA,TRBJ2-7,NA,CASSSPQTYEQYF,TGTGCCAGCAGTTCCCCTCAGACCTACGAGCAGTACTTC
TRBV21-1,NA,TRBJ2-3,NA,CASSIRTGPDTQYF,TGTGCCAGCAGCATCAGGACAGGTCCCGATACGCAGTATTTT
TRBV10-3,NA,TRBJ1-2,NA,CAISDTSYGYTF,TGTGCCATCAGTGATACGAGCTATGGCTACACCTTC
TRBV6-1,NA,TRBJ1-1,NA,CASSPAGVWTEAFF,TGTGCCAGCAGCCCGGCCGGGGTGTGGACTGAAGCTTTCTTT
TRBV5-4,NA,TRBJ2-3,NA,CASSFLTGNTDTQYF,TGTGCCAGCAGCTTCTTGACAGGAAACACAGATACGCAGTATTTT
TRBV25-1,NA,TRBJ1-6,NA,CASSGRLYNSPLHF,TGTGCCAGCAGTGGTCGACTGTATAATTCACCCCTCCACTTT
TRBV9,NA,TRBJ1-2,TRBD1,CASSVDPLGQGANYGYTF,TGTGCCAGCAGCGTAGACCCCCTCGGACAGGGCGCTAACTATGGCTACACCTTC